These 14 T cell receptor beta chains were all obtained from the same sample, sequenced in a study of blood T cell repertoires in COVID-19. The method was immunoSEQ multiplex PCR; TCRdb's version includes in-frame clones alone and lacks a portion of them. Counted here are about 100,000 clones, roughly four fifths occurring once; the ten biggest clones make up under 5.5%. The sequenced material came from peripheral blood. Every receptor here comes from a man older than 75 with COVID-19, enrolled during active disease.

The J gene is TRBJ1-5, the V gene TRBV6-2 or TRBV6-3; D ambiguous. V lost 2 bases to trimming and J lost 2 bases, with 10 bases between them. Germline V gives CDR1 MNHEY, CDR2 SVGEGT. CDR3 size: 15 residues. The CDR3 region is CASSYGMVGNQPQHF. In DNA form, the CDR3 reads TGTGCCAGCAGTTACGGTATGGTAGGCAATCAGCCCCAGCATTTT.

This clone has a single count. The V and J genes are TRBV6-2 or TRBV6-3 and TRBJ1-4; 7 bases match TRBD1. V lost 6 bases and J lost 0; bases outside the gene matches: 10. CDR1 is MNHEY, CDR2 SVGEGT, per germline. The CDR3 sequence is 17 residues long. In DNA, the CDR3 is TGTGCCAGCAGCTCTGTACCCGGGACAGCAACTAATGAAAAACTGTTTTTT. Amino acid sequence: CASSSVPGTATNEKLFF.

The gene calls are TRBV30 and TRBJ1-6; TRBD1 agrees at 7 bases. Germline CDR1 GTSNPN, CDR2 SVGIG (reference sequence). The CDR3 has 12 residues. Trimming removed 5 bases from V and 7 bases from J; junction bases left unmatched: 2. CDR3 loop: CAWGTVNSPLHF. CDR3 DNA: TGTGCCTGGGGGACAGTGAATTCACCCCTCCACTTT. Complete variable domain (other parts from reference TRBV30 and TRBJ1-6): SQTIHQWPATLVQPVGSPLSLECTVEGTSNPNLYWYRQAAGRGLQLLFYSVGIGQISSEVPQNLSASRPQDRQFILSSKKLLLSDSGFYLCAWGTVNSPLHFGNGTRLTVT.

J is TRBJ2-3 and V is TRBV11-2; 15 nucleotides align to TRBD2. Germline trimming cut 5 bases from V and 6 bases from J; bases unmatched to any gene: 6. Germline V gene sequence: CDR1 SGHAT, CDR2 FQNNGV. The CDR3 extends over 16 amino acids. The CDR3 region is CASSAGLAGGRDTQYF. For the CDR3, the DNA is TGTGCCAGCAGCGCCGGACTAGCGGGGGGGCGGGATACGCAGTATTTT.

J is TRBJ2-7 and V is TRBV28; D remains ambiguous. The CDR3 consists of 13 residues. Germline lookup yields CDR1 MDHEN and CDR2 SYDVKM. Deletions cut 7 bases from V and 2 bases from J, with 12 bases between. The CDR3 loop reads CASMARNPYEQYF. Written as DNA, the CDR3 is TGTGCCAGCATGGCGAGGAACCCCTACGAGCAGTACTTC.

V gene TRBV11-1 combines with J gene TRBJ2-1; D possibly corresponds to TRBD1 (6 bases). Germline V gene sequence: CDR1 SGHAT, CDR2 FQDESV (reference sequence). CDR3 length equals 11 residues. Trimming shortened V by 4 bases and J by 14 bases, and 12 bases separated the two germline ends. The CDR3 sequence: CASSYRQGKFF. DNA for the CDR3: TGTGCCAGCAGCTACCGCCAGGGGAAGTTCTTC.

V gene TRBV24-1 combines with J gene TRBJ2-2; TRBD1 agrees at 7 bases. From germline, CDR1 is KGHDR and CDR2 SFDVKD. CDR3 size: 16 residues. J gave up 4 bases and V 1 base, and 5 bases lay outside the gene matches. The CDR3 DNA reads as TGTGCCACCAGTGATTTCCGACAGGGTCCCACCGGGGAGCTGTTTTTT. It codes for CATSDFRQGPTGELFF.

This clone has just a few counts. The V gene is TRBV18, the J gene TRBJ1-1, with a tentative D call TRBD1 (5 bases). Germline CDR1 is KGHSH and CDR2 is LQKENI. The V end lost 2 bases, the J end lost 1 base, and 17 bases lay between the germline ends. CDR3 length: 17 amino acids. The CDR3 sequence: CASSPRAGPKPNTEAFF. In nucleotides, the CDR3 is TGTGCCAGCTCACCAAGGGCAGGGCCTAAACCGAACACTGAAGCTTTCTTT.

The J gene is TRBJ1-5, the V gene TRBV18, with D possibly matching TRBD1 (6 bases). The germline gives CDR1 KGHSH, CDR2 LQKENI. The CDR3 consists of 15 residues. V gave up 2 bases and J gave up 5 bases, with 13 bases separating them. In nucleotides, the CDR3 is TGTGCCAGCTCACCAGGGGGGGCCATGGATCAGCCCCAGCATTTT. It is translated as CASSPGGAMDQPQHF.

This chain links TRBV19 with TRBJ2-1, with 11 bases that match TRBD2. This CDR3 has 12 amino acids. Per germline, CDR1 LNHDA and CDR2 SQIVND (reference sequence). The ends lost 3 bases at V and 12 bases at J; junction bases unmatched: 1. The CDR3 nucleotides read TGTGCCAGTAGTATCACTAGCGGGAGGCAGTTCTTC. It is translated as CASSITSGRQFF.

The chain couples TRBV6-4 to TRBJ2-1; 9 bases are a match to TRBD1. The germline gives CDR1 MRHNA, CDR2 SNTAGT. V shed 0 bases and J 9 bases; nucleotides not matched to a gene: 6. This CDR3 comprises 15 residues. The CDR3 region is CASSDSNRGLGEQFF. The CDR3 bases are TGTGCCAGCAGTGACTCGAACAGGGGGCTAGGTGAGCAGTTCTTC.

This clone was observed a single time. The V gene is TRBV10-3, the J gene TRBJ2-7, with TRBD1 matching 7 bases. CDR3 size: 15 residues. Trimming cost V 6 bases and J 6 bases; bases outside gene matches: 14. Germline-derived CDR1 and CDR2 are ENHRY and SYGVKD. Written as DNA, the CDR3 is TGTGCCATCAGCCCACAGGGGAGCCCCCTCTCCGAGCAGTACTTC. Its translation is CAISPQGSPLSEQYF.

This chain links TRBV5-1 with TRBJ2-3; 7 bases map to TRBD1. Germline V gene data show CDR1 as SGHRS and CDR2 as YFSETQ. Losses at the gene ends were 4 bases for V and 5 bases for J; bases not matched to a gene: 7. The CDR3 length is 14 residues. CDR3 loop: CASSTTGIQDTQYF. In DNA form, the CDR3 reads TGCGCCAGCAGCACGACAGGGATCCAAGATACGCAGTATTTT.

V is TRBV21-1 and J is TRBJ2-7; no check of the table's D call, TRBD1, against the DNA was made. TRBV21-1 is annotated as a pseudogene. The CDR3 sequence is 16 residues long. As DNA, the CDR3 is TGTGCCAGCAGCATACCTCGCGGGACAGTCTCCTACGAGCAGTACTTC. Amino acids: CASSIPRGTVSYEQYF.